A single sample gave rise to the 31 T cell receptor beta chains below, sequenced in a study of beta chain features in type 1 diabetes. Since all of the isolated RNA was reverse transcribed, expressed TCRB transcripts were what got sequenced. Sequencing used immunoSEQ multiplex PCR; TCRdb keeps in-frame clones, though not all of them. The repertoire holds around 340,000 clones, with about 19% as singletons. Sequencing was done on a sample of naive CD4+ T cells from blood. The receptors derive from a young woman in good health.

This clone appeared a few times. The genes are TRBV7-9 and TRBJ2-5; D uncertain. Trimming stripped 1 base from V and 2 bases from J, with 14 bases between. The CDR3 has 16 residues. Germline-derived CDR1 and CDR2 are SEHNR and FQNEAQ (reference sequence). CDR3 nucleotide sequence: TGTGCCAGCAGCTTAGGGTCGAACTACCCTCAAGAGACCCAGTACTTC. Its translation is CASSLGSNYPQETQYF. The complete variable domain, with remaining parts taken from reference TRBV7-9 and TRBJ2-5, reads DTGVSQNPRHKITKRGQNVTFRCDPISEHNRLYWYRQTLGQGPEFLTYFQNEAQLEKSRLLSDRFSAERPKGSFSTLEIQRTEQGDSAMYLCASSLGSNYPQETQYFGPGTRLLVL.

This clone was seen a handful of times. The rearrangement uses TRBV5-1 and TRBJ2-7; 8 positions match TRBD1. This CDR3 region has 17 residues. Germline CDR1 reads SGHRS; CDR2 reads YFSETQ. Germline trimming cut 0 bases from V and 2 bases from J; bases unmatched to any gene: 10. CDR3 nucleotide sequence: TGCGCCAGCAGCTTGGGACCCAACAGGGGGAGGACCTACGAGCAGTACTTC. Translated, it gives CASSLGPNRGRTYEQYF. Full variable domain (rest looked up from reference TRBV5-1 and TRBJ2-7): KAGVTQTPRYLIKTRGQQVTLSCSPISGHRSVSWYQQTPGQGLQFLFEYFSETQRNKGNFPGRFSGRQFSNSRSEMNVSTLELGDSALYLCASSLGPNRGRTYEQYFGPGTRLTVT.

The chain recombines TRBV2 with TRBJ1-6, with 7 bases matching TRBD1. This CDR3 is 14 amino acids long. J gave up 9 bases and V 7 bases, and 9 bases lay outside the gene matches. CDR1 is SNHLY, CDR2 FYNNEI, per germline. The CDR3 coding sequence is TGTGCCAGCATCCGTACAGGGGAAATTTCACCCCTCCACTTT. Its protein is CASIRTGEISPLHF.

There are a few counts of this clone. This rearrangement joins TRBV5-4 to TRBJ2-2; weak D call: TRBD2 (5 bases). Germline values: CDR1 SGHNT, CDR2 YYREEE (reference sequence). Trimming stripped 4 bases from V and 1 base from J, with 5 bases between. The CDR3 extends over 13 amino acids. CDR3 loop: CASSAGNTGELFF. In DNA, the CDR3 is TGTGCCAGCAGCGCGGGGAACACCGGGGAGCTGTTTTTT.

The CDR3 loop is CASSPGTVEYGYTF. CDR3 nucleotide sequence: TGTGCCAGCAGCCCAGGGACAGTCGAATATGGCTACACCTTC. The V gene is TRBV9, the J gene TRBJ1-2, with TRBD1 matching over 7 bases. The V gene's germline CDR1 is SGDLS and CDR2 YYNGEE. There are 14 residues in the CDR3. J lost 5 bases, V lost 4 bases, and 8 bases had no gene match. The full variable domain, its missing parts supplied by reference TRBV9 and TRBJ1-2, is DSGVTQTPKHLITATGQRVTLRCSPRSGDLSVYWYQQSLDQGLQFLIQYYNGEERAKGNILERFSAQQFPDLHSELNLSSLELGDSALYFCASSPGTVEYGYTFGSGTRLTVV.

This clone appeared a few times. The chain recombines TRBV14 with TRBJ1-1; D not certain. The ends were cut back, 3 bases at V and 3 bases at J, with 14 bases in the middle. The CDR3 runs to 15 residues. Germline CDR1 SGHDN, CDR2 FVKESK. The CDR3 region has the DNA TGTGCCAGCAGCCAGTACCAAGCCGTGGACACTGAAGCTTTCTTT. As protein: CASSQYQAVDTEAFF.

The chain employs TRBV5-4 and TRBJ2-5, with 7 bases fitting TRBD1. V lost 0 bases, J lost 4 bases, and 12 bases stayed unmatched. This CDR3 region has 17 residues. Per germline, CDR1 SGHNT and CDR2 YYREEE (reference sequence). CDR3 coding DNA: TGTGCCAGCAGCTTGGTGGGGTCAGGGGGACCAGGAGAGACCCAGTACTTC. Protein: CASSLVGSGGPGETQYF.

Only a few counts were recorded for this clone. The gene calls are TRBV5-1 and TRBJ2-4; 8 nucleotides align to TRBD2. The CDR3 runs 15 residues. V was clipped by 0 bases and J by 10 bases; unmatched bases: 9. Germline V lookup: CDR1 SGHRS, CDR2 YFSETQ. In DNA form, the CDR3 reads TGCGCCAGCAGCTTGGCCCCGGGAGGGGAAGCAATTCAGTACTTC. Translating gives CASSLAPGGEAIQYF.

The chain combines TRBV9 with TRBJ2-4; 7 positions match TRBD2. Germline V gene lookup returns CDR1 SGDLS and CDR2 YYNGEE. The V and J ends lost 7 bases and 10 bases, in that order; junction bases with no gene match: 14. The CDR3 has 14 residues. This chain's CDR3 is CASSPSSGGSIQYF. The CDR3 DNA is TGTGCCAGCTCCCCTTCTAGCGGAGGGAGTATTCAGTACTTC.

This chain connects TRBV7-2 to TRBJ2-5; 14 bases map to TRBD2. Germline V CDR1 and CDR2: SGHTA, FQGNSA. The CDR3 consists of 18 residues. Germline trimming cut 1 base from V and 2 bases from J; bases unmatched to any gene: 6. Here the CDR3 reads CASSLGLAGGYRQETQYF. CDR3 DNA: TGTGCCAGCAGCTTAGGACTAGCGGGGGGGTACCGACAAGAGACCCAGTACTTC.

This clone was seen only a few times. This chain uses TRBV2 with TRBJ1-2, with TRBD1 as a possible D gene (6 bases). The CDR3 consists of 14 residues. Germline values: CDR1 SNHLY, CDR2 FYNNEI. The V and J ends lost 5 bases and 2 bases respectively, with 12 bases between them. CDR3 amino acids: CASSSPGQNYGYTF. The CDR3 DNA reads as TGTGCCAGCAGTAGCCCGGGACAAAACTATGGCTACACCTTC.

A few counts support this clone. The chain is built from TRBV13 and TRBJ2-3; TRBD2 matches 7 bases. There are 15 residues in the CDR3. Germline lookup yields CDR1 PRHDT and CDR2 FYEKMQ (reference sequence). Unmatched junction bases numbered 6, after V lost 5 bases and J lost 1 base. The CDR3 DNA reads as TGTGCCAGCAGCACCCAGCGGGGCCGCACAGATACGCAGTATTTT. It translates to CASSTQRGRTDTQYF.

This clone was observed a handful of times. CDR3 DNA: TGTGCCAGCAGCTTACAGGGACAGCCCTATGGCTACACCTTC. Protein: CASSLQGQPYGYTF. J is TRBJ1-2 and V is TRBV7-8, with 7 bases fitting TRBD1. The CDR3 is 14 amino acids. The V gene end was trimmed by 2 bases and the J gene end by 4 bases; junction bases not matched to a gene: 4. Germline assignment: CDR1 SGHVS and CDR2 FQNEAQ. Based on the CDR3 plus reference TRBV7-8 and TRBJ1-2, the full variable domain is GAGVSQSPRYKVAKRGQDVALRCDPISGHVSLFWYQQALGQGPEFLTYFQNEAQLDKSGLPSDRFFAERPEGSVSTLKIQRTQQEDSAVYLCASSLQGQPYGYTFGSGTRLTVV.

The CDR3 region is CASSPKSGYEQYF. CDR3 in DNA: TGTGCCAGCTCACCTAAATCGGGGTACGAGCAGTACTTC. This chain uses TRBV18 with TRBJ2-7, with D possibly matching TRBD2 (5 bases). Trimming removed 3 bases from V and 4 bases from J, with 10 bases in between. The CDR3 is 13 amino acids. The germline gives CDR1 KGHSH, CDR2 LQKENI.

The V call is TRBV5-1, the J call TRBJ2-7, with TRBD2 matching over 7 bases. Germline CDR1 and CDR2: SGHRS and YFSETQ. The CDR3 contains 14 residues. V lost 0 bases and J lost 1; bases outside the gene matches: 1. The CDR3 region is CASSLERGSYEQYF. The DNA of the CDR3 is TGCGCCAGCAGCTTGGAGCGGGGATCCTACGAGCAGTACTTC.

The chain employs TRBV30 and TRBJ2-5; TRBD2 matches 7 bases. Germline trimming cut 0 bases from V and 5 bases from J; bases unmatched to any gene: 9. Germline values: CDR1 GTSNPN, CDR2 SVGIG (reference sequence). The CDR3 loop spans 15 amino acids. DNA of the CDR3: TGTGCCTGGAGTGTACGGAGCGGGGCTGGGGAGACCCAGTACTTC. It is translated as CAWSVRSGAGETQYF. The full variable domain, in which reference TRBV30 and TRBJ2-5 provide the parts outside the CDR3, is SQTIHQWPATLVQPVGSPLSLECTVEGTSNPNLYWYRQAAGRGLQLLFYSVGIGQISSEVPQNLSASRPQDRQFILSSKKLLLSDSGFYLCAWSVRSGAGETQYFGPGTRLLVL.

This rearrangement joins TRBV4-2 to TRBJ2-3, with TRBD2 matching 7 bases. With 3 bases clipped from V and 2 bases from J, the junction kept 8 bases outside the gene matches. Germline loops: CDR1 LGHNA, CDR2 YNFKEQ. The CDR3 runs to 16 residues. The CDR3 spells CASSQGEAGSTDTQYF. In DNA form, the CDR3 reads TGTGCCAGCAGCCAGGGCGAAGCGGGGTCCACAGATACGCAGTATTTT.

This clone appeared a few times. The rearrangement uses TRBV7-2 and TRBJ1-2; D is perhaps TRBD1 (5 bases). This CDR3 has 16 amino acids. With 0 bases removed from V and 0 bases from J, the gap between germline ends came to 11 bases. Looked up from germline, CDR1 is SGHTA and CDR2 is FQGNSA. CDR3 nucleotide sequence: TGTGCCAGCAGCTTAGCGCGGGGCAGCCCTAACTATGGCTACACCTTC. It translates to CASSLARGSPNYGYTF. Based on the CDR3 plus reference TRBV7-2 and TRBJ1-2, the full variable domain is GAGVSQSPSNKVTEKGKDVELRCDPISGHTALYWYRQSLGQGLEFLIYFQGNSAPDKSGLPSDRFSAERTGGSVSTLTIQRTQQEDSAVYLCASSLARGSPNYGYTFGSGTRLTVV.

This clone was counted only a few times. V and J are TRBV29-1 and TRBJ2-7, with TRBD1 as a possible D gene (6 bases). The CDR3 sequence is 13 residues long. The V and J ends lost 4 bases and 5 bases respectively, with 15 bases between them. CDR1 is SQVTM, CDR2 ANQGSEA, per germline. CDR3 loop: CSVVVTGMNEQYF. The CDR3 DNA reads as TGCAGCGTTGTCGTAACAGGGATGAACGAGCAGTACTTC.

The chain combines TRBV9 with TRBJ2-5, with a tentative D call TRBD2 (6 bases). The CDR3 loop spans 13 amino acids. The V end was cut by 1 base, the J end by 3 bases, with 7 bases between. Germline V CDR1 and CDR2: SGDLS, YYNGEE. DNA of the CDR3: TGTGCCAGCAGCGTAACTAGCAAAGAGACCCAGTACTTC. Amino acids: CASSVTSKETQYF.

The V gene is TRBV7-9, the J gene TRBJ2-7, with TRBD1 matching over 10 bases. Germline lookup yields CDR1 SEHNR and CDR2 FQNEAQ (reference sequence). J lost 3 bases, V lost 6 bases, and 11 bases had no gene match. The CDR3 covers 16 residues. The chain's CDR3 is CASSRDFRDRGYEQYF. The DNA for the CDR3 is TGTGCCAGCAGTCGAGATTTCCGGGACAGGGGCTACGAGCAGTACTTC. The full variable domain, its missing parts supplied by reference TRBV7-9 and TRBJ2-7, is DTGVSQNPRHKITKRGQNVTFRCDPISEHNRLYWYRQTLGQGPEFLTYFQNEAQLEKSRLLSDRFSAERPKGSFSTLEIQRTEQGDSAMYLCASSRDFRDRGYEQYFGPGTRLTVT.

This clone was seen a few times. The chain recombines TRBV10-3 with TRBJ2-3; TRBD2 matches 9 bases. CDR1 is ENHRY and CDR2 is SYGVKD in the germline V gene. The CDR3 has 15 residues. The trim removed 3 bases at V and 4 bases at J, leaving 5 bases unmatched. The CDR3 coding sequence is TGTGCCATCAGTGATGGCGGGAGGGCCGCAGATACGCAGTATTTT. The encoded protein is CAISDGGRAADTQYF.

The gene calls are TRBV10-3 and TRBJ2-7; 11 nucleotides agree with TRBD2. Germline V CDR1 and CDR2: ENHRY, SYGVKD. V shed 6 bases, J shed 3 bases, and the junction held 7 bases outside the gene matches. There are 15 residues in the CDR3. The CDR3 protein is CAIRATSGEIYEQYF. Written as DNA, the CDR3 is TGTGCCATCAGGGCGACTAGCGGGGAAATCTACGAGCAGTACTTC.

The chain couples TRBV30 to TRBJ2-4, with D tentatively TRBD2 (5 bases). Germline assignment: CDR1 GTSNPN and CDR2 SVGIG (reference sequence). The V end was cut by 2 bases, the J end by 7 bases, with 12 bases between. The CDR3 runs to 13 residues. This chain's CDR3 is CAWSPEEGNIQYF. CDR3 DNA: TGTGCCTGGAGTCCCGAAGAGGGTAACATTCAGTACTTC. Full variable domain (outside the CDR3, taken from reference TRBV30 and TRBJ2-4): SQTIHQWPATLVQPVGSPLSLECTVEGTSNPNLYWYRQAAGRGLQLLFYSVGIGQISSEVPQNLSASRPQDRQFILSSKKLLLSDSGFYLCAWSPEEGNIQYFGAGTRLSVL.

The chain couples TRBV5-4 to TRBJ2-3; 7 bases are a match to TRBD1. In germline, CDR1 is SGHNT, CDR2 YYREEE (reference sequence). V was pared by 4 bases and J by 5 bases, with 10 bases of the junction left unmatched. The CDR3 is 15 residues long. The DNA for the CDR3 is TGTGCCAGCAGCCGAGAGGGGGCGCAACTAGATACGCAGTATTTT. Amino acid sequence: CASSREGAQLDTQYF.

The chain couples TRBV29-1 to TRBJ2-5; a possible D gene is TRBD1 (6 bases). Trimming shortened V by 2 bases and J by 1 base, and 8 bases separated the two germline ends. The CDR3 is 13 residues long. Germline V CDR1 and CDR2: SQVTM, ANQGSEA. CDR3 region: CSVERGTQETQYF. The CDR3 DNA is TGCAGCGTTGAAAGGGGGACCCAAGAGACCCAGTACTTC.

This clone has a handful of counts. This sample also contains other DNA sequences that code for the same CDR3. The chain carries TRBV5-1 and TRBJ1-2; D not certain. Per germline, CDR1 SGHRS and CDR2 YFSETQ. Deletions cut 0 bases from V and 6 bases from J, with 6 bases between. The CDR3 is 12 amino acids. The CDR3 DNA follows: TGCGCCAGCAGCTTGGTAGGAGATGGCTACACCTTC. It translates to CASSLVGDGYTF.

This clone was seen once. The V and J genes are TRBV6-4 and TRBJ1-2, with 7 nucleotides matching TRBD1. The CDR3 loop spans 14 amino acids. The germline V gene encodes CDR1 MRHNA and CDR2 SNTAGT. V was pared by 6 bases and J by 9 bases, with 13 bases of the junction left unmatched. The CDR3 DNA reads as TGTGCCAGCAGCAGGGACAGCCCTCCTCATAGCTACACCTTC. Translating it yields CASSRDSPPHSYTF.

This clone was counted a few times. This rearrangement joins TRBV7-2 to TRBJ2-3; 9 bases are shared with TRBD2. The CDR3 loop spans 14 amino acids. CDR1 and CDR2 (germline): SGHTA, FQGNSA. V trimming: 5 bases; J trimming: 5 bases; junction bases outside the gene matches: 5. DNA of the CDR3: TGTGCCAGCAGCGATAGCGGGGGCATAGATACGCAGTATTTT. Protein sequence: CASSDSGGIDTQYF.

This clone has only a few counts. The V and J genes are TRBV11-2 and TRBJ2-5; tentatively, D is TRBD2 (6 bases). V was clipped by 6 bases and J by 4 bases, with 18 bases between them. The CDR3 loop spans 15 amino acids. Germline V gene sequence: CDR1 SGHAT, CDR2 FQNNGV. CDR3 in DNA: TGTGCCAGCAGTATGATGGGCGGGGAGTCAGAGACCCAGTACTTC. Translating it yields CASSMMGGESETQYF.

The chain is built from TRBV4-1 and TRBJ2-1; 9 nucleotides align to TRBD2. This CDR3 is built from 15 residues. Germline trimming cut 4 bases from V and 6 bases from J; bases unmatched to any gene: 7. Germline V lookup: CDR1 MGHRA, CDR2 YSYEKL. CDR3 sequence reads: CASSRLAGVGNEQFF. CDR3 coding DNA: TGCGCCAGCAGCCGCTTAGCGGGAGTCGGCAATGAGCAGTTCTTC.